These 16 T cell receptor beta chains were sequenced from one sample in a study of identifying expanded T cells in peripheral blood. Libraries were prepared by immunoSEQ multiplex PCR; TCRdb keeps only in-frame clonotypes and omits some of them. Of 60,000 to 70,000 clones detected, around 87% appear once; the ten largest clones hold around 4.6%. Material: blood. The receptors shown here come from a person aged 18 to 75 in good health.

J is TRBJ2-3 and V is TRBV4-1, with TRBD2 identical over 12 bases. From germline, CDR1 is MGHRA and CDR2 YSYEKL. The CDR3 spans 16 residues. V gave up 1 base and J gave up 2 bases; unmatched junction bases: 1. As DNA, the CDR3 is TGCGCCAGCAGCCAAGGACTAGCGGGGGTCACAGATACGCAGTATTTT. It codes for CASSQGLAGVTDTQYF.

The CDR3 DNA is TGTGCCAGCAGTGGATCTAGCGGGAGGGCCAAGGAGCAGTACTTC. Residues: CASSGSSGRAKEQYF. The chain combines TRBV2 with TRBJ2-7; 12 bases line up with TRBD2. The CDR3 has 15 amino acids. Germline CDR1 is SNHLY and CDR2 is FYNNEI. J lost 7 bases, V lost 4 bases, and 8 bases had no gene match.

V is TRBV2 and J is TRBJ2-3; 10 bases align to TRBD2. The CDR3 sequence is 15 residues long. With V trimmed by 6 bases and J by 1 base, 4 bases remained unmatched. CDR1 and CDR2 (germline): SNHLY, FYNNEI. This chain's CDR3 is CASRRLAGGTDTQYF. In DNA, the CDR3 is TGTGCCAGCAGGAGACTAGCGGGTGGCACAGATACGCAGTATTTT.

The V gene is TRBV7-2, the J gene TRBJ2-2; 8 bases are shared with TRBD2. V dropped 5 bases and J dropped 5; count of bases not matched to a gene: 10. Germline CDR1 reads SGHTA; CDR2 reads FQGNSA. This CDR3 region has 16 residues. CDR3 in amino acids: CASSPRPGGQTGELFF. The CDR3 coding sequence is TGTGCCAGCAGCCCTAGGCCGGGAGGGCAAACCGGGGAGCTGTTTTTT.

This rearrangement joins TRBV5-6 to TRBJ2-2; 12 positions agree with TRBD2. Germline CDR1 SGHDT, CDR2 YYEEEE. This CDR3 has 17 amino acids. J was trimmed by 5 bases and V by 5 bases; bases with no gene match: 10. DNA for the CDR3: TGTGCCAGCAGACTTCAGACTAGCGGGAGTGGGACCGGGGAGCTGTTTTTT. Protein sequence: CASRLQTSGSGTGELFF.

This clone appeared a single time. V usage is TRBV2 and J usage is TRBJ1-1; 7 bases match TRBD1. In germline, CDR1 is SNHLY, CDR2 FYNNEI. The CDR3 consists of 12 residues. After removal of 5 bases from V and 10 bases from J, the junction contained 7 bases not matched to a gene. The CDR3 coding sequence is TGTGCCAGCAGTCTTCTGACAGGGAGAGCTTTCTTT. This codes for CASSLLTGRAFF.

The chain links TRBV28 to TRBJ1-6; weak D call: TRBD1 (5 bases). The CDR3 sequence is 16 residues long. Germline CDR1 MDHEN, CDR2 SYDVKM. The V end was cut by 4 bases, the J end by 5 bases, with 15 bases between. In DNA form, the CDR3 reads TGTGCCAGCAGTTCCCCGGGGGGGGTGAATAATTCACCCCTCCACTTT. Residues: CASSSPGGVNNSPLHF.

This chain joins TRBV7-9 and TRBJ2-7, with a weak D call TRBD1 (6 bases). CDR1 SEHNR and CDR2 FQNEAQ come from the germline V gene (reference sequence). This CDR3 is built from 14 residues. Trimming cost V 1 base and J 3 bases, with 10 bases left between them. The CDR3 region has the DNA TGTGCCAGCAGCTTAGACAGGGCGAGCTACGAGCAGTACTTC. It encodes CASSLDRASYEQYF. Using reference TRBV7-9 and TRBJ2-7 for the parts outside the CDR3, the full variable domain is DTGVSQNPRHKITKRGQNVTFRCDPISEHNRLYWYRQTLGQGPEFLTYFQNEAQLEKSRLLSDRFSAERPKGSFSTLEIQRTEQGDSAMYLCASSLDRASYEQYFGPGTRLTVT.

This clone was detected once. The rearrangement links TRBV6-1 to TRBJ1-1; tentative D call: TRBD1 (5 bases). The germline gives CDR1 MNHNS, CDR2 SASEGT. The length of the CDR3 is 14 residues. V lost 4 bases and J 5 bases, leaving 14 bases between the germline ends. The CDR3 reads CASSAGTGRTEAFF. The CDR3 coding sequence is TGTGCCAGCAGTGCAGGGACGGGTAGGACTGAAGCTTTCTTT.

The chain carries TRBV10-3 and TRBJ2-2; the D gene is possibly TRBD2 (6 bases). Between the trimmed V and J ends, which lost 7 bases and 4 bases, there was a span of 10 bases. Germline V CDR1 and CDR2: ENHRY, SYGVKD. The CDR3 is made up of 13 amino acids. The CDR3 sequence: CAIKAAGTGELFF. Written as DNA, the CDR3 is TGTGCCATCAAGGCAGCGGGCACCGGGGAGCTGTTTTTT.

The chain combines TRBV5-6 with TRBJ2-3; D uncertain. V lost 3 bases and J 2 bases, leaving 4 bases between the germline ends. The CDR3 runs 12 residues. CDR1 and CDR2 from the germline V gene are SGHDT and YYEEEE. The CDR3 DNA reads as TGTGCCAGCAGCTCCTACACAGATACGCAGTATTTT. It codes for CASSSYTDTQYF. The whole variable domain, remainder taken from reference TRBV5-6 and TRBJ2-3, is DAGVTQSPTHLIKTRGQQVTLRCSPKSGHDTVSWYQQALGQGPQFIFQYYEEEERQRGNFPDRFSGHQFPNYSSELNVNALLLGDSALYLCASSSYTDTQYFGPGTRLTVL.

J is TRBJ2-2 and V is TRBV6-4, with TRBD1 identical over 7 bases. The CDR3 length is 16 residues. Unmatched junction bases numbered 10, after V lost 7 bases and J lost 2 bases. Germline loops: CDR1 MRHNA, CDR2 SNTAGT. This chain's CDR3 is CASNANPGGNTGELFF. The CDR3 DNA reads as TGTGCCAGCAACGCGAATCCAGGGGGTAACACCGGGGAGCTGTTTTTT.

The V gene is TRBV7-6, the J gene TRBJ2-7, with D possibly matching TRBD2 (6 bases). Germline V lookup: CDR1 SGHVS, CDR2 FNYEAQ. With 5 bases removed from V and 0 bases from J, the gap between germline ends came to 14 bases. The CDR3 contains 15 residues. CDR3 protein: CASSLADGSSYEQYF. The CDR3 DNA reads TGTGCCAGCAGCCTCGCAGACGGGAGCTCCTACGAGCAGTACTTC.

V is TRBV27 and J is TRBJ2-2, with 9 bases fitting TRBD2. This CDR3 comprises 16 residues. The junction had 12 bases not matched to a gene; V was cut back by 7 bases and J by 6 bases. Germline CDR1 MNHEY, CDR2 SMNVEV (reference sequence). The CDR3 here is CASKPLAGGPAGELFF. The CDR3 nucleotides are TGTGCCAGCAAACCCCTGGCGGGAGGGCCCGCCGGGGAGCTGTTTTTT.

This sequence joins TRBV27 and TRBJ1-5; perhaps TRBD1 as D (5 bases). Germline lookup yields CDR1 MNHEY and CDR2 SMNVEV (reference sequence). V was trimmed by 2 bases and J by 3 bases, leaving 11 bases between them. The CDR3 extends over 15 amino acids. The CDR3 DNA is TGTGCCAGCAGTTTAATGGGGCAGGTCAATCAGCCCCAGCATTTT. Protein sequence: CASSLMGQVNQPQHF.

This chain connects TRBV5-1 to TRBJ1-2; D is unresolved. CDR1 is SGHRS, CDR2 YFSETQ, per germline. Trimming took off 0 bases at V and 4 bases at J, with 13 bases between the two ends. This CDR3 has 15 residues. CDR3 protein: CASSLAVGAGYGYTF. CDR3 DNA: TGCGCCAGCAGCTTGGCCGTGGGCGCGGGCTATGGCTACACCTTC.